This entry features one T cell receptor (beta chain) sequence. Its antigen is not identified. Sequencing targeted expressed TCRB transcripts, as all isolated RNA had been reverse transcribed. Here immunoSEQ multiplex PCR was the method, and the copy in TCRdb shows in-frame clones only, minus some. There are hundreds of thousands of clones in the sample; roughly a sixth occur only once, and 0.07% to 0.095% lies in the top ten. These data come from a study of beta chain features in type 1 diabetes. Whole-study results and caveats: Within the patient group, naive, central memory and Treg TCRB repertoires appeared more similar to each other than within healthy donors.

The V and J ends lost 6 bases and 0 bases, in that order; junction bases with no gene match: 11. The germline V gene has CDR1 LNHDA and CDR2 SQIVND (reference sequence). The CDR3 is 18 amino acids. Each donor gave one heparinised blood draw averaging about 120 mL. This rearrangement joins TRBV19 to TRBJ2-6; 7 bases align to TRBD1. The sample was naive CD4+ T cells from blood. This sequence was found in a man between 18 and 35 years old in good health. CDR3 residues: CASRSPGQPFSGANVLTF. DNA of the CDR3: TGTGCCAGTAGATCACCGGGACAGCCCTTCTCTGGGGCCAACGTCCTGACTTTC.